This TCR beta chain was recovered during a study of cytomegalovirus exposure and HLA in healthy donors (dated by TCRdb to 2016 to 2017). Regarding the research as a whole: According to an earlier analysis of 587 of the donors, 150 million to 200 million T cells yielded 95 million to 140 million unique TCR beta sequences and 276 Gb of sequence data. An early release that covered roughly 600 HLA-typed donors contained 300 to 350 gigabases of sequencing data and 85 million to 100 million unique TCR sequences. Of the roughly 400 genotyped donors, 75% to 85% were placed in the genetic ancestry cluster associated with self-reported Caucasian donors. The study aimed to test whether cataloging public T cell receptors could reveal signatures of past pathogen exposure. The study profiled the T cell repertoires of hundreds of subjects by immunosequencing and related them to cytomegalovirus serostatus. Along with the 666-subject first cohort, a separate validation cohort of some 130 different subjects was used. The study combined high-throughput TCR immunosequencing, statistical association of individual TCRs with disease status, and machine learning to predict cytomegalovirus infection status. To study patterns of TCR occurrence, a later analysis re-analyzed previously published TCR beta repertoires from 650 to 750 donors and added high-resolution HLA genotyping. Rather than drawing on any new phenotypic data, the later analysis identified candidate immune exposures from TCR beta sequences and the way those sequences occurred across donors. To decide whether each TCR beta V gene segment behaved as functional or pseudogenic, an earlier analysis of 587 of the donors relied on high-throughput TCR beta sequencing. Donor age, sex, ethnicity and CMV serostatus were collected together with the repertoire data. In a later genetic analysis, genome-wide SNP genotypes for 398 of the 666 donors were used, and that subset was treated as a discovery cohort. All discovery cohort repertoires had been generated using a single sequencing platform. Both class I and class II loci were covered by HLA typing, at four-digit resolution. Typing coverage differed by locus: A, B, C, DRB1 and DQB1 were typed in roughly 629-640 donors, DQA1 in 522, DPA1 in 600 to 610, and DPB1 in around 490. Because of strong linkage in the cohort, roughly five DR-DQ haplotypes were treated as single units for association and clustering. Across approximately 420 genotyped donors of the cohort, an average of about 240,000 unique TCR beta nucleotide sequences per donor were sequenced, and 15% to 20% of those sequences were non-productive.

CDR1 SGHNT and CDR2 YYREEE were looked up in the germline V gene (reference sequence). The cysteine opens and the phenylalanine closes a CDR3 of 15 amino acids. The CDR3 DNA has 45 bases and is translated from base 1. V is pared back by 6 bases and J by 10 bases, with 20 bases lying between the germline termini. To prepare the library, the immunoSEQ multiplex PCR assay was applied. For the multiplex PCR, a mixture combining 60 forward primers for TCR Vbeta segments and 13 reverse primers for TCR Jbeta segments was used. The CDR3 region of rearranged TCR beta genes was amplified from genomic DNA by a multiplex PCR assay. The Illumina HiSeq System was used to sequence the amplified TCR beta libraries as 87-base-pair reads. Turning to the authors' computational methods: Across the roughly 600 repertoires, a later analysis counted 75 million to 90 million unique TCR beta chains, 9.5 million to 12 million of which were shared by at least two donors. Raw reads were error-corrected and collapsed into unique sequences by a nearest-neighbor algorithm in which closely related sequences were merged to remove PCR and sequencing errors. To assign V, D and J gene segments, CDR3 sequences were aligned to IMGT reference sequences. For a sequence to be retained, at least a six-nucleotide match to both a V gene segment and a J gene segment was required. Rearrangements were called productive when the CDR3 lacked stop codons and stayed in frame with V and J; all others were non-productive. Following IMGT convention, CDR3 was defined as the stretch from the second conserved V-encoded cysteine up to the conserved J-encoded phenylalanine. The earlier analysis of a few hundred of the donors excluded sequences that lacked an unambiguous match to a single V gene segment. An earlier analysis of a few hundred of the donors classified V segments as functional when productive rearrangements were above 56.7% and as segregating when the standard deviation between donors was above 5%. A statistical classification framework was developed to diagnose cytomegalovirus status using the catalog of TCR beta chain sequences. In a later analysis, TCR nucleotide sequences were compared against IMGT/GENE-DB human TR gene sequences so that V and J genes could be assigned. Using the TCRdist pipeline, a later analysis assigned CDR3 sequences along with most-parsimonious VDJ recombination scenarios. In a later analysis, each TCR beta chain was defined by its CDR3 amino acid sequence together with its V-gene family, and reads without a unique V-gene family were excluded. A later analysis removed several hundred highly shared, low-generation-probability nucleotide sequences to deal with suspected cross-contamination and a sequencing artifact. In a later analysis, a clonal expansion index was calculated for each public chain from normalized within-repertoire ranks of inferred template counts. In a later analysis, generation probabilities were computed using a VDJ recombination model fitted to out-of-frame rearrangements, and the results were checked against IGoR. A later analysis scored TCR-TCR, TCR-HLA and TCR-CMV co-occurrence with hypergeometric tests, applying a repertoire-size bias correction to TCR pairs. False discovery rates were estimated in a later analysis by permuting HLA or CMV assignments 20 times. In a later analysis, co-occurring TCRs were grouped using DBSCAN, and TCRdist sequence similarity was added for clustering within HLA-allele-positive subsets. For co-occurrence clustering, repertoires with fewer than 30,000 or more than 120,000 public chains were excluded, along with five or six repertoires with anomalous nucleotide sharing. TCRdb took over this immuneACCESS table, retaining in-frame rearrangements with V and J assigned. Such tables are incomplete; in checked studies, under half of the missing clones stem from an unresolved V gene, and the remainder is unexplained. V, J and clone size reflect that table, while D and trimming were determined from the DNA. This sample comprises about 130,000 clones, around three quarters of them detected only once. The top ten clonotypes cover 4% to 5.5% of the sample.

The cohort consisted of 650 to 850 healthy bone marrow donors. At the time of sampling, all cohort members were nominally healthy, though unrecorded immune exposures were likely present. CMV serostatus was positive for approximately 300 and negative for about half of the 666 cohort members, and was not recorded for this donor. Every donor gave a peripheral blood sample, and the peripheral blood mononuclear cells from that sample were used for TCR beta sequencing. Genomic DNA was extracted from the blood cell samples with the Qiagen DNeasy Blood Extraction Kit. In regard to this clone: The antigen it binds to is not known. Base qualities are not at hand, and no much larger clone is one base apart.

Study-level results and caveats: Roughly uniform sequencing depth across donors was assumed in presence/absence analyses, although this assumption may not hold. A group of highly shared sequence variants was considered likely to be a technical artifact of the sequencing pipeline. According to the authors, the approach could potentially be generalized to other disease states and immunological phenotypes. In a later analysis, most CMV-associated TCR beta chains were found to appear HLA-restricted, with HLA associations seemingly driven largely by CMV exposure. The classifier was reported to diagnose cytomegalovirus status with high specificity and sensitivity in both the original and validation cohorts. A later analysis reported that several top co-occurrence clusters appeared linked to parvovirus B19, influenza, CMV and Epstein-Barr virus. Correlated functional status among segregating V segments might be attributable to linkage disequilibrium, but an unknown experimental factor could not be ruled out. A later analysis associated approximately 17,000 TCR beta sequences with specific HLA alleles at a false discovery rate of 0.05. Immune exposure information for the cohort was limited to CMV serostatus. Because the 87-base-pair reads could not distinguish some IMGT-functional V segments, including TRBV6-2 and TRBV6-3, those segments were excluded. The earlier analysis of around 600 of the donors excluded about 16 rarely observed V segments, including chromosome 9 orphons, because counts were too low. In a later genetic analysis, fewer N-insertions in productive TCRs were reported among donors in an Asian-associated ancestry cluster than the approximately 630-donor mean. Most TCR sequences were seen in very few donors, while some public TCRs were found in many individuals. Three of the identified cytomegalovirus-associated TCR beta chains were confirmed in vitro to be specific for cytomegalovirus antigens. Broadly in line with IMGT annotations, most TCR beta V segments showed up in productive rearrangements about 87% or about 30% of the time in an earlier analysis of about 500 of the donors. This cohort had only TCR beta chains sequenced, and the lack of alpha or paired-chain data limited which features could be detected. An association between a missense DCLRE1C variant and V-gene and J-gene trimming of TCR beta chains was found in a later genetic analysis and replicated in an independent cohort. Because some donors lacked HLA typing at each locus, the association tests relied only on the typed subset. Assigning TCR associations to individual alleles was difficult when HLA alleles, especially DR and DQ, strongly co-occurred. A further reported finding was that TCR beta sequences accurately predicted the HLA-A and HLA-B alleles for most subjects in the first cohort. In the study, approximately 160 TCR beta chains were listed as associated with cytomegalovirus. In a later analysis, the rate of TCR association differed among HLA loci, with DRB1 alleles having the most associated TCRs and HLA-C alleles having the fewest. In a later analysis, HLA-associated TCR beta chains showed more clonal expansion and lower generation probabilities than non-associated chains that were equally common.

This TCR was sampled from a man aged 30 to 39 in good health. Sequencing was carried out using PBMCs. Recombination joined TRBV5-4 with TRBJ1-6; matching of 5 bases hints at TRBD1 as the D gene. The DNA sequence reads TGTGCCAGCAACCGGGGGTCCGGGGTTGGATCACCCCTCCACTTT. Translation gives CASNRGSGVGSPLHF. Reference TRBV5-4 and TRBJ1-6 proteins supply the regions before and after the CDR3; the full variable domain is: ETGVTQSPTHLIKTRGQQVTLRCSSQSGHNTVSWYQQALGQGPQFIFQYYREEENGRGNFPPRFSGLQFPNYSSELNVNALELDDSALYLCASNRGSGVGSPLHFGNGTRLTVT.